The clone carrying this TCR beta chain was detected a few times. What it recognizes is unknown. Amplified TCR beta CDR3 regions came from RNA transcripts. First-round RT-PCR with HTBI primers amplified the TCR CDR3 region. TCRdb reanalysed the multiplex PCR reads using MiXCR and keeps one entry per CDR3 protein. The sample has under 250,000 distinct CDR3 sequences; approximately 25% are singletons. Trimming at V came to 6 bases and at J to 6 bases, leaving 11 bases not matched to a gene. This CDR3 region has 14 residues. The data originate from a study of T cells in Graves' hyperthyroidism and ophthalmopathy. Study findings and constraints: Blood shared most expanded thyroid clonotypes above 0.001.

Sequences were obtained from blood. The chain combines TRBV12-3 or TRBV12-4 with TRBJ2-7; TRBD1 aligns across 7 bases. The clonotype was recovered from a woman aged 40 to 50 with Graves' ophthalmopathy. CDR3 sequence (DNA): TGTGCCAGCAGGCCACAACAGGGGCGAGGCGAGCAGTACTTC. This encodes CASRPQQGRGEQYF.